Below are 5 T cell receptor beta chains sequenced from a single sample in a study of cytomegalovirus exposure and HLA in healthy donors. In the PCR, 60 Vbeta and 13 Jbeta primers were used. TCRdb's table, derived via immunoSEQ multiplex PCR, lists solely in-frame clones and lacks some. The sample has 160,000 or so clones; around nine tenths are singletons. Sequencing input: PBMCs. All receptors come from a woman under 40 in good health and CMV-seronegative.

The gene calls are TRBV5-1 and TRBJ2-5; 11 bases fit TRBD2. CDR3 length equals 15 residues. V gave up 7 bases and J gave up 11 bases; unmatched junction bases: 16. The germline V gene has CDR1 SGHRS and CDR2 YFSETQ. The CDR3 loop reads CASGPTSGVPGEQYF. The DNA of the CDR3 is TGCGCCAGCGGTCCGACTAGCGGGGTGCCGGGGGAGCAGTACTTC.

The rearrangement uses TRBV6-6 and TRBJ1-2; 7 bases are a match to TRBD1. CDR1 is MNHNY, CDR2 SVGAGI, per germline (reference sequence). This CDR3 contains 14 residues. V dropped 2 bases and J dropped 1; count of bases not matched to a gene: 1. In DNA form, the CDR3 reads TGTGCCAGCAGTTACCCAGGGGGTAACTATGGCTACACCTTC. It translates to CASSYPGGNYGYTF.

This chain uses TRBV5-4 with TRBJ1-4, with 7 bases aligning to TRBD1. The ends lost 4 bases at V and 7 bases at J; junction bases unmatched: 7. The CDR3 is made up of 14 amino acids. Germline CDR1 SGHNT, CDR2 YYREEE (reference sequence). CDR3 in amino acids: CASSRDSFSEKLFF. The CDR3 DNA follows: TGTGCCAGCAGCCGGGACAGCTTTTCTGAAAAACTGTTTTTT.

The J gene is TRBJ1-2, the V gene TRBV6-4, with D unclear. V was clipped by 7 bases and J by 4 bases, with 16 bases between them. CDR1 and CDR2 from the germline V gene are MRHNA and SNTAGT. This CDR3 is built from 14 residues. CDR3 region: CASTPSGPSYGYTF. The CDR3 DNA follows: TGTGCCAGCACCCCCTCGGGTCCCTCCTATGGCTACACCTTC.

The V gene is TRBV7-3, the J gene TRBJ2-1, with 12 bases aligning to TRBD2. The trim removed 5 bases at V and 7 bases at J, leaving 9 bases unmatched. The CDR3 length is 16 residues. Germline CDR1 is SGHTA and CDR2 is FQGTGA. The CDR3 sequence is CASSEWLAGGQNEQFF. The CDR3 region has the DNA TGTGCCAGCAGCGAGTGGCTAGCGGGAGGGCAGAATGAGCAGTTCTTC.